The 27 T cell receptor beta chains reported below all come from one sample, sequenced in a study of blood T cell repertoires in COVID-19. The table came from immunoSEQ multiplex PCR; TCRdb's copy has only in-frame clones and leaves some out. The repertoire holds some 100,000 clones, with about 90% as singletons. Material for sequencing was peripheral blood. Receptors were obtained from a human donor in a cohort sampled during active COVID-19.

This chain links TRBV4-1 with TRBJ1-4; D is undetermined. This CDR3 contains 15 residues. CDR1 and CDR2 from the germline V gene are MGHRA and YSYEKL. The ends were cut back, 4 bases at V and 8 bases at J, with 17 bases in the middle. This CDR3 is CASSRPGSIGEKLFF. In DNA, the CDR3 is TGCGCCAGCAGCCGTCCGGGATCAATCGGGGAAAAACTGTTTTTT.

The V and J genes are TRBV25-1 and TRBJ1-1, with D possibly TRBD1 on 5 matching bases. Trimming took 8 bases from V and 0 from J, leaving 16 bases between them. The CDR3 runs 15 residues. CDR1 is MGHDK, CDR2 SYGVNS, per germline. The CDR3, as DNA: TGTGCCAGCGGGGCCGTTGGCCCAGTGAACACTGAAGCTTTCTTT. Amino acids: CASGAVGPVNTEAFF.

Comment on this clone: The sample contains more than one DNA sequence encoding this CDR3. The chain couples TRBV7-9 to TRBJ1-2, with D perhaps matching TRBD1 (5 bases). The CDR3 has 13 residues. V lost 3 bases, J lost 4 bases, and 9 bases lay in between. Germline V gene data show CDR1 as SEHNR and CDR2 as FQNEAQ (reference sequence). The CDR3 loop reads CASSLRGLYGYTF. The CDR3 DNA reads TGTGCCAGCAGCTTGAGGGGACTCTATGGCTACACCTTC.

The CDR3 spells CASSPPGQGYEQYF. In DNA, the CDR3 is TGTGCCAGTAGCCCGCCGGGACAGGGATACGAGCAGTACTTC. V is TRBV19 and J is TRBJ2-7, with TRBD1 matching over 9 bases. Germline CDR1 is LNHDA and CDR2 is SQIVND (reference sequence). Trimming at V came to 6 bases and at J to 4 bases, leaving 7 bases not matched to a gene. The CDR3 is 14 amino acids.

The chain recombines TRBV2 with TRBJ2-2, with a possible D match to TRBD2 (6 bases). Germline V CDR1 and CDR2: SNHLY, FYNNEI. This CDR3 is 15 amino acids long. Trimming pared 4 bases from V and 5 bases from J, leaving 14 bases between. The DNA for the CDR3 is TGTGCCAGCAGTGGTCCTTCGGGGAGGACCGGGGAGCTGTTTTTT. Its protein is CASSGPSGRTGELFF.

The genes are TRBV7-9 and TRBJ2-7; 7 bases agree with TRBD2. The J segment lost 3 bases and the V segment lost 6 bases, leaving 5 bases of the junction unmatched. The CDR3 spans 13 residues. Looked up from germline, CDR1 is SEHNR and CDR2 is FQNEAQ (reference sequence). This CDR3 reads CASRRGKNYEQYF. The CDR3 nucleotides read TGTGCCAGCAGGCGGGGGAAGAACTACGAGCAGTACTTC.

This clone was found once. V gene TRBV7-9 combines with J gene TRBJ1-2; 8 positions match TRBD1. Unmatched junction bases numbered 5, after V lost 4 bases and J lost 7 bases. The CDR3 has 13 amino acids. Germline assignment: CDR1 SEHNR and CDR2 FQNEAQ (reference sequence). The DNA for the CDR3 is TGTGCCAGCAGCTCGACAGGGGCGGGTGGCTACACCTTC. Its translation is CASSSTGAGGYTF.

V usage is TRBV12-3 or TRBV12-4 and J usage is TRBJ1-2; 10 nucleotides agree with TRBD1. The CDR3 is 13 residues long. The V segment lost 6 bases and the J segment 8 bases; nucleotides outside the gene matches: 6. The DNA of the CDR3 is TGTGCCAGCAGACTGGGACAGGGGCCAGGCTACACCTTC. This gives the protein CASRLGQGPGYTF.

The chain combines TRBV4-1 with TRBJ2-3, with TRBD2 matching 9 bases. This CDR3 has 16 residues. V trimming: 1 base; J trimming: 2 bases; junction bases outside the gene matches: 4. CDR1 and CDR2 from the germline V gene are MGHRA and YSYEKL. The CDR3 DNA reads as TGCGCCAGCAGCCAAGTGGCGGGAGGGCCCACAGATACGCAGTATTTT. It is translated as CASSQVAGGPTDTQYF.

CDR3 sequence reads: CASSSVSDNEQFF. For the CDR3, the DNA is TGCGCCAGCAGCTCCGTGAGCGACAATGAGCAGTTCTTC. V and J are TRBV5-1 and TRBJ2-1; D remains unclear. From germline, CDR1 is SGHRS and CDR2 YFSETQ. The V and J ends lost 3 bases and 5 bases respectively, with 9 bases between them. The CDR3 loop spans 13 amino acids.

The chain recombines TRBV6-5 with TRBJ2-2; TRBD1 aligns across 9 bases. Trimming cost V 6 bases and J 3 bases; bases outside gene matches: 5. This CDR3 contains 15 residues. CDR1 MNHEY and CDR2 SVGAGI come from the germline V gene. CDR3 sequence: CASRIGQGYTGELFF. DNA of the CDR3: TGTGCCAGCAGGATCGGACAGGGGTACACCGGGGAGCTGTTTTTT.

The chain combines TRBV3-1 (or the pseudogene TRBV3-2) with TRBJ1-3; D is undetermined. V was shortened by 4 bases and J by 9 bases, with 19 bases between the two germline ends. Germline loops: CDR1 LGHDT, CDR2 YNNKEL (reference sequence). This CDR3 comprises 15 residues. The CDR3 coding sequence is TGTGCCAGCAGCCCCAGGTCCGGGAGCGGAGCCACCATATATTTT. Its translation: CASSPRSGSGATIYF.

The table lists this clone with a count of one. The chain recombines TRBV14 with TRBJ1-4; a weak D match, TRBD1 (5 bases). The germline gives CDR1 SGHDN, CDR2 FVKESK. This CDR3 is built from 14 residues. V shed 0 bases and J shed 6 bases, with 8 bases lying between them. The CDR3 sequence: CASSQDWGDEKLFF. The CDR3 region has the DNA TGTGCCAGCAGCCAAGATTGGGGGGATGAAAAACTGTTTTTT.

The genes are TRBV28 and TRBJ2-3, with 8 bases that match TRBD1. V lost 6 bases to trimming and J lost 2 bases; unmatched junction nucleotides: 7. Germline V CDR1 and CDR2: MDHEN, SYDVKM. CDR3 length equals 15 residues. The DNA for the CDR3 is TGTGCCAGCAGATTGGACAGGGCGATCACAGATACGCAGTATTTT. It yields the protein CASRLDRAITDTQYF.

The chain carries TRBV5-1 and TRBJ2-4, with TRBD2 identical over 12 bases. The germline gives CDR1 SGHRS, CDR2 YFSETQ. The CDR3 covers 16 residues. Trimming at V came to 3 bases and at J to 4 bases, leaving 5 bases not matched to a gene. The CDR3 sequence: CASSSTSGSGKNIQYF. CDR3 nucleotides: TGCGCCAGCAGCTCGACTAGCGGGAGCGGAAAAAACATTCAGTACTTC.

J is TRBJ1-1 and V is TRBV5-6; the D gene is possibly TRBD1 (5 bases). Deletions cut 4 bases from V and 5 bases from J, with 15 bases between. There are 14 residues in the CDR3. Germline lookup yields CDR1 SGHDT and CDR2 YYEEEE. Here the CDR3 DNA reads TGTGCCAGCAGCCTTGAGCCAGGGAGGACTGAAGCTTTCTTT. This encodes CASSLEPGRTEAFF.

The rearrangement uses TRBV5-4 and TRBJ2-5; possible D gene TRBD2, 6 bases. CDR3 size: 15 residues. Germline CDR1 and CDR2: SGHNT and YYREEE (reference sequence). V lost 0 bases and J lost 1, with 10 bases in between. In DNA form, the CDR3 reads TGTGCCAGCAGCTTGGCCGGGACTCGCCAAGAGACCCAGTACTTC. It specifies CASSLAGTRQETQYF.

The chain recombines TRBV2 with TRBJ2-3; D uncertain. With 3 bases removed from V and 6 bases from J, the gap between germline ends came to 4 bases. The germline gives CDR1 SNHLY, CDR2 FYNNEI. The CDR3 length is 11 residues. The CDR3 sequence is CASSDADTQYF. Written as DNA, the CDR3 is TGTGCCAGCAGTGACGCGGATACGCAGTATTTT.

The chain recombines TRBV9 with TRBJ1-1; 9 bases are a match to TRBD1. Trimming removed 1 base from V and 8 bases from J; junction bases left unmatched: 3. CDR1 is SGDLS, CDR2 YYNGEE, per germline. This CDR3 has 13 amino acids. CDR3 coding DNA: TGTGCCAGCAGCGTACGGACAGGGGTCGAAGCTTTCTTT. Protein: CASSVRTGVEAFF.

The chain links TRBV7-3 to TRBJ1-6; possibly TRBD1 for D (5 bases). This CDR3 contains 16 residues. The ends were cut back, 1 base at V and 8 bases at J, with 15 bases in the middle. Germline assignment: CDR1 SGHTA and CDR2 FQGTGA. CDR3 sequence: CASSLMAGINDSPLHF. In nucleotides, the CDR3 is TGTGCCAGCAGCTTAATGGCAGGGATTAATGATTCACCCCTCCACTTT. Complete variable domain (other parts from reference TRBV7-3 and TRBJ1-6): GAGVSQTPSNKVTEKGKYVELRCDPISGHTALYWYRQSLGQGPEFLIYFQGTGAADDSGLPNDRFFAVRPEGSVSTLKIQRTERGDSAVYLCASSLMAGINDSPLHFGNGTRLTVT.

This rearrangement joins TRBV6-6 to TRBJ1-2; D ambiguous. This CDR3 is 15 amino acids long. CDR1 is MNHNY, CDR2 SVGAGI, per germline (reference sequence). The V end lost 0 bases, the J end lost 8 bases, and 16 bases lay between the germline ends. CDR3 DNA: TGTGCCAGCAGTTACTCTGGCGGATTTAGGTGGGGCTACACCTTC. This gives the protein CASSYSGGFRWGYTF.

This clone was detected only once. The J gene is TRBJ2-7, the V gene TRBV5-4, with 8 bases that match TRBD1. This CDR3 has 14 amino acids. Trimming at V came to 4 bases and at J to 3 bases, leaving 6 bases not matched to a gene. In germline, CDR1 is SGHNT, CDR2 YYREEE (reference sequence). CDR3 nucleotides: TGTGCCAGCAGCCAGGGACAGGACTTCTACGAGCAGTACTTC. Its protein product is CASSQGQDFYEQYF.

The genes are TRBV6-5 and TRBJ2-5; D is unresolved. Germline V gene lookup returns CDR1 MNHEY and CDR2 SVGAGI. V lost 7 bases and J lost 1, with 4 bases in between. There are 11 residues in the CDR3. CDR3 bases: TGTGCCAGCAAGCTCCAAGAGACCCAGTACTTC. Its protein is CASKLQETQYF.

This chain uses TRBV19 with TRBJ1-6; no clear D. V was pared by 5 bases and J by 5 bases, with 16 bases between. The germline V gene encodes CDR1 LNHDA and CDR2 SQIVND (reference sequence). This CDR3 spans 16 amino acids. For the CDR3, the DNA is TGTGCCAGTAGTCTTGACGGGAGTGGCAATAATTCACCCCTCCACTTT. It codes for CASSLDGSGNNSPLHF. Full variable domain (missing parts from reference TRBV19 and TRBJ1-6): DGGITQSPKYLFRKEGQNVTLSCEQNLNHDAMYWYRQDPGQGLRLIYYSQIVNDFQKGDIAEGYSVSREKKESFPLTVTSAQKNPTAFYLCASSLDGSGNNSPLHFGNGTRLTVT.

V gene TRBV19 combines with J gene TRBJ2-3, with D possibly being TRBD1 (6 bases). This CDR3 comprises 15 residues. The V and J ends lost 4 bases and 0 bases respectively, with 11 bases between them. The germline V gene has CDR1 LNHDA and CDR2 SQIVND (reference sequence). The CDR3 loop reads CASSTTGPSTDTQYF. CDR3 bases: TGTGCCAGTAGTACCACAGGGCCCAGCACAGATACGCAGTATTTT.

This clone appeared once. V and J are TRBV5-6 and TRBJ2-1; D gene ambiguous. V was shortened by 0 bases and J by 6 bases, with 10 bases between the two germline ends. The CDR3 spans 14 residues. From germline, CDR1 is SGHDT and CDR2 YYEEEE. CDR3 amino acids: CASSLGTPGNEQFF. In DNA form, the CDR3 reads TGTGCCAGCAGCTTGGGCACTCCGGGCAATGAGCAGTTCTTC.

This rearrangement joins TRBV7-3 to TRBJ2-2, with 11 bases that match TRBD1. This CDR3 comprises 15 residues. V lost 5 bases to trimming and J lost 5 bases; unmatched junction nucleotides: 4. Looked up from germline, CDR1 is SGHTA and CDR2 is FQGTGA. The CDR3 region is CASSPDRGRTGELFF. The DNA for the CDR3 is TGTGCCAGCAGCCCGGACAGGGGGCGAACCGGGGAGCTGTTTTTT. Combining the CDR3 with reference TRBV7-3 and TRBJ2-2 gives the whole variable domain GAGVSQTPSNKVTEKGKYVELRCDPISGHTALYWYRQSLGQGPEFLIYFQGTGAADDSGLPNDRFFAVRPEGSVSTLKIQRTERGDSAVYLCASSPDRGRTGELFFGEGSRLTVL.